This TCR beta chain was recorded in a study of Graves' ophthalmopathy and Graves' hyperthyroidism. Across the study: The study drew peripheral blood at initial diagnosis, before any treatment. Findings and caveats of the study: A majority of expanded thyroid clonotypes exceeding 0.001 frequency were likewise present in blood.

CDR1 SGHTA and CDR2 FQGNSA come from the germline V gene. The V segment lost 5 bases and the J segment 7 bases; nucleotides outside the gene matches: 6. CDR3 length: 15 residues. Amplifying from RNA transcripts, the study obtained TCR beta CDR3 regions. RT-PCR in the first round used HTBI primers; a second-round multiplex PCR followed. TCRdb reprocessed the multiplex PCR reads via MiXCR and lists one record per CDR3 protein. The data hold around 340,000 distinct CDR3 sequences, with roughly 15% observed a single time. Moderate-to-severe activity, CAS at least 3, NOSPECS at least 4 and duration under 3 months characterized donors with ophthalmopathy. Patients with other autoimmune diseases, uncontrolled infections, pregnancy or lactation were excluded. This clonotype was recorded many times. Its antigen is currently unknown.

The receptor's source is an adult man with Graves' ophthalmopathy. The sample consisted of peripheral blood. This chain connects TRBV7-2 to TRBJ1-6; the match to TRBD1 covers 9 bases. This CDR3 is CASSPSDRGNSPLHF. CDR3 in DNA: TGTGCCAGCAGCCCCTCCGACAGGGGGAATTCACCCCTCCACTTT.